This T cell receptor beta chain derives from a study of blood T cell repertoires in COVID-19. About the study: Acute and convalescent COVID-19 samples came from the United States, Italy and Spain. Sample material is recorded as cDNA or gDNA derived from T cells, B-cell-depleted T cells, or PBMCs.

In the authors' workflow: For nucleated cells, counts were estimated from reference gene primer amplification. The protocol was immunoSEQ multiplex PCR, while the TCRdb copy is restricted to in-frame clones and leaves out a portion. That table furnishes V, J and clone size, whereas the DNA furnished D and trimming. The table has approximately 190,000 clones, around four fifths seen once. CDR1 is SGHTA and CDR2 is FQGNSA in the germline V gene. The CDR3 covers 15 residues. J was trimmed by 5 bases and V by 1 base; bases with no gene match: 4. Input material: peripheral blood. The clonotype originates from a human donor in a cohort sampled during active COVID-19. V is TRBV7-2 and J is TRBJ2-1, with 8 bases fitting TRBD1. The CDR3 loop reads CASSLVAGGNNEQFF. For the CDR3, the DNA is TGTGCCAGCAGCTTAGTGGCAGGGGGCAACAATGAGCAGTTCTTC.